The 2 T cell receptor beta chains below come from one sample, sequenced in a study of PD-1 blockade in classical Hodgkin lymphoma. Generated by immunoSEQ multiplex PCR, the TCRdb table keeps only in-frame clones and is missing some. In the table there are 20,000 or so clones, roughly 77% of which are singletons. Time point given: cycle 4 day 1 (C4D1), after more than five weeks of nivolumab. Autologous stem cell transplantation was followed by relapse in every patient, and brentuximab vedotin exposure varied. Source: peripheral blood mononuclear cells (PBMCs), taken before the fourth cycle of nivolumab. The receptors were gathered from a human donor with classical Hodgkin lymphoma.

The V call is TRBV4-1, the J call TRBJ2-7, with TRBD2 matching over 7 bases. V shed 1 base and J 12 bases; nucleotides not matched to a gene: 9. The CDR3 is 13 amino acids. The germline V gene has CDR1 MGHRA and CDR2 YSYEKL. DNA for the CDR3: TGCGCCAGCAGCCAAGGAGAGGGGCGGGGGTTGTACTTC. Protein: CASSQGEGRGLYF.

This clone was observed a single time. The rearrangement links TRBV19 to TRBJ2-2, with 7 bases fitting TRBD2. With 1 base clipped from V and 4 bases from J, the junction kept 0 bases outside the gene matches. The CDR3 contains 14 residues. CDR1 is LNHDA, CDR2 SQIVND, per germline (reference sequence). The CDR3 protein is CASSIGGGTGELFF. The CDR3 DNA is TGTGCCAGTAGTATAGGGGGGGGCACCGGGGAGCTGTTTTTT.